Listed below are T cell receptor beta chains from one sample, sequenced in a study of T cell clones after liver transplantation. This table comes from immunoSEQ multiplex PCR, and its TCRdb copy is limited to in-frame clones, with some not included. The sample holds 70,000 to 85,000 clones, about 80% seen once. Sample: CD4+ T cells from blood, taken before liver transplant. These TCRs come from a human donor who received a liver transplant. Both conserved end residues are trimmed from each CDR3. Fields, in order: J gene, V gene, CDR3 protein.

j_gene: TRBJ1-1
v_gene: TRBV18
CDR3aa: ASSPRGAGGGTEAF

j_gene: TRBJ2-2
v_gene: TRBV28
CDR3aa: ASSLIVGELF

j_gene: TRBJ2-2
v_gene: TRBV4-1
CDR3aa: ASSHLIMTGSYGELF

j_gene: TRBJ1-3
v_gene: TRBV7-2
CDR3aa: ASSSSGGIGNTIY

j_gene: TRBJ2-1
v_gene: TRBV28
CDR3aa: ASSSFPLTRAPNNEQF

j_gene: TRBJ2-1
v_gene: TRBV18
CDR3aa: ASSRGTSGDNEQF

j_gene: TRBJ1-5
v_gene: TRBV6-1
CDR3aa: ASSERYNQPQH

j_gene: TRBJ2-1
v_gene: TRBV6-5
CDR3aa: ASSYEPGPRNEQF

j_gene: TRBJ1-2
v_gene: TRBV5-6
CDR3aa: ASSLVGLANYGYT

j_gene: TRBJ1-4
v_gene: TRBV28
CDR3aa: ASSPLLEFGKLF

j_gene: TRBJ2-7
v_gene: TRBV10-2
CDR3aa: ASRAGVYEQY

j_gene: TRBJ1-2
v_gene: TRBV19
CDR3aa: ASTPQATAYGYT

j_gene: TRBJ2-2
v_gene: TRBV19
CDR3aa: ASISGAKGTGELF

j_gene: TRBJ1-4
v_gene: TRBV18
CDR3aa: ASSPDQAGWEKLF

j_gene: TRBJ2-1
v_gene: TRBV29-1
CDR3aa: SVIPGLAGGINEQF

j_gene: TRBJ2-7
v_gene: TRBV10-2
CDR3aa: ASSAAGGPGEQY

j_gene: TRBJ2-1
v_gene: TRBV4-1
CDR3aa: ASSRSLGHEQF

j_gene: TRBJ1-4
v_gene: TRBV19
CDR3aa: ASSILNEKLF

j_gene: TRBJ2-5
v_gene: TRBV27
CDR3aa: ASSFGGETQY

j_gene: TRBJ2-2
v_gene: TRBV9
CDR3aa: ASSAPSGRETGELF

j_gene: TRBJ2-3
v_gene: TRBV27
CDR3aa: ASSPPSGQIIVTDTQY

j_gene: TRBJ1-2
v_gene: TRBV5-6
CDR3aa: ASSLPGHAFGGYT

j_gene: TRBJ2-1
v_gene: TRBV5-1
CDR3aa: ASRDQTSVNEQF

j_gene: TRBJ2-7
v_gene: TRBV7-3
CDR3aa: ASSLGSRPPYEQY

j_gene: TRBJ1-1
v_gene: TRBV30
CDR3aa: AWSSTGGEAF

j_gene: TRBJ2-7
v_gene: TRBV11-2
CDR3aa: ASSLDLGTLRTKEQY

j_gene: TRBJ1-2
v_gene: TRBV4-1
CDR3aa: ASSRDRGNYGYT

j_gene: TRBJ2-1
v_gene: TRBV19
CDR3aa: ASMARGDNEQF

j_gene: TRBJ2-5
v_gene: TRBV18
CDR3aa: ASSPSREETQY

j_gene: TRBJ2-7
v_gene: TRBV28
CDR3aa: ASTSGSGGEQY

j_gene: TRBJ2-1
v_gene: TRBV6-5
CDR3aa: ASSYSGQDYNEQF

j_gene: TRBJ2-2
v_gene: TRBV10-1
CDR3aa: ASSESGLASNTGELF

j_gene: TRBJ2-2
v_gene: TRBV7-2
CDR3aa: ASNKDGRVDTGELF

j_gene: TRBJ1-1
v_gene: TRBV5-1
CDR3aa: ASSLWTGDTEAF

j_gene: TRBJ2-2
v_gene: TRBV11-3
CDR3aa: ASSQRTSGRAGELF

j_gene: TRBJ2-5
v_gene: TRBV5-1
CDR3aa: ASSLLGSRETQY

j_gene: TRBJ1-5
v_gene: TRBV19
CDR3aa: ATSGTGAQPQH

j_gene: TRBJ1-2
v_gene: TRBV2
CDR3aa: ASSETGQTNYGYT

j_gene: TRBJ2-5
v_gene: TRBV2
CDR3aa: ASSLGGNQLETQY

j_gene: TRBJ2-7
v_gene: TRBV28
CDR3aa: ASSPWTSGGYEQY

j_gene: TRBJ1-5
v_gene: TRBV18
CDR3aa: ASSPAERGGNQPQH

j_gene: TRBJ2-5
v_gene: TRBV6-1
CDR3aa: ASSEQVQETQY

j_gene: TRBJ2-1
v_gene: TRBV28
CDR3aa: ASTNADRGINEQF

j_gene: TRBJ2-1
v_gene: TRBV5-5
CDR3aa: ASSLAPSGNYNEQF

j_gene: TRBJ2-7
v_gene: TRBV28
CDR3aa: ASSLGLASLSPRYEQY

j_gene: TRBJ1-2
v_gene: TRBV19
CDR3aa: ASSITYSNYGYT